This T cell receptor (beta chain) was sequenced during a study of PD-1 blockade in mismatch repair-deficient tumors. Study in general: All were previously treated, progressing patients with some twelve mismatch repair-deficient cancer types.

TCRdb keeps only in-frame clones here, not all; method: immunoSEQ multiplex PCR. The sample contains about 14,000 clones, around 84% of which appear only once. As to this clone: The antigen remains unidentified.

The time point denotes: identical approximately eleven-day culture without peptide (control). A few pembrolizumab responders had their TCRs sequenced. Baseline for clone expansion was a parallel culture with no peptide. This material consisted of cells cultured in vitro, taken from a patient treated with pembrolizumab. The source of this sequence is an adult with mismatch repair-deficient cancer.

The CDR3 protein is CASSLRTSGSPNEQFF. CDR3 DNA: TGCGCCAGCAGCTTGAGGACTAGCGGGAGCCCCAATGAGCAGTTCTTC. The chain carries TRBV5-1 and TRBJ2-1; 13 positions match TRBD2. The CDR3 is made up of 16 amino acids. The ends lost 1 base at V and 6 bases at J; junction bases unmatched: 4. From germline, CDR1 is SGHRS and CDR2 YFSETQ.